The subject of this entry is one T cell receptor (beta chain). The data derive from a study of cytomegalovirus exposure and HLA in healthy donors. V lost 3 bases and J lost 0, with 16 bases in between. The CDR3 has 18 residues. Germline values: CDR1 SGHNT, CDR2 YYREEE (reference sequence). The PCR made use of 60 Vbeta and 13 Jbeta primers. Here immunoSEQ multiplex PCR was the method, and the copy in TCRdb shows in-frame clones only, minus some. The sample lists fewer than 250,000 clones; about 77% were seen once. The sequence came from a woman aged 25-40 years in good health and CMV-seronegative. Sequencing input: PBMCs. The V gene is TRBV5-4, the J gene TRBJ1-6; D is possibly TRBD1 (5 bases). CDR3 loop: CASSWGGVGSSYNSPLHF. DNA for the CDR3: TGTGCCAGCAGCTGGGGAGGGGTGGGAAGCTCCTATAATTCACCCCTCCACTTT.